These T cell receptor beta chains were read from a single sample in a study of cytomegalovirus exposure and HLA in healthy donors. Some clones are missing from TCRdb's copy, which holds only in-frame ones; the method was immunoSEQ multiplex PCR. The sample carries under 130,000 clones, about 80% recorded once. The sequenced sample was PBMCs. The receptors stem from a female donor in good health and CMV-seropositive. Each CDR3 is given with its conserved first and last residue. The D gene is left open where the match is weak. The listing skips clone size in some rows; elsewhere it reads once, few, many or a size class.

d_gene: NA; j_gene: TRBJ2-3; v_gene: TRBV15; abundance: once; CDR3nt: TGTGCCACCAGCAAGCGGGCGGGATCCACAGATACGCAGTATTTT; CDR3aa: CATSKRAGSTDTQYF
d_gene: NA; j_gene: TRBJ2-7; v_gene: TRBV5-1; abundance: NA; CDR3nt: TGCGCCAGCAGCTTCCTTGAGTCCTACGAGCAGTACTTC; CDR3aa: CASSFLESYEQYF
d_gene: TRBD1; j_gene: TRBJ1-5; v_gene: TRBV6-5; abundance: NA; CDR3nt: TGTGCCAGCAGTACCAGGACAGGAGATGTGCCCCAGCATTTT; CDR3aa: CASSTRTGDVPQHF
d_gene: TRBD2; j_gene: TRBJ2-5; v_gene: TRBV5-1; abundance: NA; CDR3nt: TGCGCCAGCAGCTTGGATCCAGCGGGGGTACAAGAGACCCAGTACTTC; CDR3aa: CASSLDPAGVQETQYF
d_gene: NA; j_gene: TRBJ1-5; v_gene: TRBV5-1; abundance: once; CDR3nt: TGCGCCAGCAGCTTTGGCACAGATCAGCCCCAGCATTTT; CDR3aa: CASSFGTDQPQHF
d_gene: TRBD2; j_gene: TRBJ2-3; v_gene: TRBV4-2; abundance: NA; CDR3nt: TGTGCCAGCAGCCAAGGGGCTAGCGGGGGGGCACGCACAGATACGCAGTATTTT; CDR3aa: CASSQGASGGARTDTQYF
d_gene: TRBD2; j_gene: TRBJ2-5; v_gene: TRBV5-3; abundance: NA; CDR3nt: TGTGCCAGAAGCTTGATACGGGGACCGGGACTAGCGGTCCAAGAGACCCAGTACTTC; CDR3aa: CARSLIRGPGLAVQETQYF
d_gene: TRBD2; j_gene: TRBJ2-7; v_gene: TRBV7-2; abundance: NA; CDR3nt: TGTGCCAGCAGCTCTAAGCGGGGGGGCTCCTACGAGCAGTACTTC; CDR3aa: CASSSKRGGSYEQYF
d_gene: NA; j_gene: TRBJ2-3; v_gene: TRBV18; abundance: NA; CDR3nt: TGTGCCAGCTCACCTGCGGCAGGGGTGGCAGATACGCAGTATTTT; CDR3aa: CASSPAAGVADTQYF
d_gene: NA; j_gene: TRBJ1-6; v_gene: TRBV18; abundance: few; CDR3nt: TGTGCCAGCTCATTTCAGGGAAGGGATTCACCCCTCCACTTT; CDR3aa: CASSFQGRDSPLHF
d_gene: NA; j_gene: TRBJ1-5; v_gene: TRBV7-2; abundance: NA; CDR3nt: TGTGCCAGCAGCTTAGTCCAGACACTTAATCAGCCCCAGCATTTT; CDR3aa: CASSLVQTLNQPQHF
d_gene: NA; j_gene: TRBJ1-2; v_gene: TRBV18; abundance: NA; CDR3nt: TGTGCCAGCTCACCAGCCCAAGAGTATGGCTACACCTTC; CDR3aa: CASSPAQEYGYTF
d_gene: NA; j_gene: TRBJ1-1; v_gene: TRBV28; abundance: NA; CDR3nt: TGTGCCAGCAGCCTCCCAGACTCCGAGACTGAAGCTTTCTTT; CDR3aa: CASSLPDSETEAFF
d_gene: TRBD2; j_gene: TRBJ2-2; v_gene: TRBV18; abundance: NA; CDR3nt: TGTGCCAGCTCACTTTTGACTAGCGGGGTCGGGAGCACCGGGGAGCTGTTTTTT; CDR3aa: CASSLLTSGVGSTGELFF
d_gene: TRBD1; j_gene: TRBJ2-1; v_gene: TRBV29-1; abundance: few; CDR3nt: TGCAGCGTTGAGCGGAACAGGGGGCTTCGCTCCTACAATGAGCAGTTCTTC; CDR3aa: CSVERNRGLRSYNEQFF
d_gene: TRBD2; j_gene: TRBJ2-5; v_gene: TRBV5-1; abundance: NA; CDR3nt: TGCGCCAGCAGCCCCCGGTTGATAGCGGGAAGAAGGCAAGAGACCCAGTACTTC; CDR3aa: CASSPRLIAGRRQETQYF
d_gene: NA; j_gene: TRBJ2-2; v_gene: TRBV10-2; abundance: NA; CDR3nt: TGCGCCAGCAGTGAATTGTCCCATCAAATCGCGGAACCCGGGGAGCTGTTTTTT; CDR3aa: CASSELSHQIAEPGELFF
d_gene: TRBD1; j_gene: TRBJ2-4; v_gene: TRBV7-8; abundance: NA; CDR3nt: TGTGCCAGCAGCCCCAGGGGGCATGCCAAAAACATTCAGTACTTC; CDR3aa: CASSPRGHAKNIQYF
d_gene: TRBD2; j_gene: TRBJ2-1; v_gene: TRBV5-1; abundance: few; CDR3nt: TGCGCCAGCAGCTCAAGCGGGAGGGCCCTCAATGAGCAGTTCTTC; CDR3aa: CASSSSGRALNEQFF
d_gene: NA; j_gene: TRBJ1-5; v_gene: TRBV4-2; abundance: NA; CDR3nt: TGTGCCAGCAGCCAAGATGGATTTGGGACACCGGGGCAGCCCCAGCATTTT; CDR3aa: CASSQDGFGTPGQPQHF
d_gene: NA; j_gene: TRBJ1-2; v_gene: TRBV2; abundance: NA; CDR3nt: TGTGCCAGCAATATGAACGGAGGGAGAGGAGGCTACACCTTC; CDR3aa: CASNMNGGRGGYTF
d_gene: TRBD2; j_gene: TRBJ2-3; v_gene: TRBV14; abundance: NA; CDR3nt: TGTGCCAGCAGCCAGAAGCGGGGGGGCACAGATACGCAGTATTTT; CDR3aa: CASSQKRGGTDTQYF
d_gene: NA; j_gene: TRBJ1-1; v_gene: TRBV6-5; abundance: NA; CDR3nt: TGTGCCAGCAGTCCGAGGGGGGGCACTGAAGCTTTCTTT; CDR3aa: CASSPRGGTEAFF
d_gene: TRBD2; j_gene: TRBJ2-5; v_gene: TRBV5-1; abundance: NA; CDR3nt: TGCGCCAGCAGCTTGGGAGTTGCGAGCGGGGCCGCGGAGACCCAGTACTTC; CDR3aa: CASSLGVASGAAETQYF
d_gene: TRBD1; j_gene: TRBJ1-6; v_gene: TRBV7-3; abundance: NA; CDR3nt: TGTGCCAGCAGCTTGGGACAGGGGACACCCCTCCACTTT; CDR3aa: CASSLGQGTPLHF
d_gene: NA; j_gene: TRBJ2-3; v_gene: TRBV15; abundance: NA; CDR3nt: TGTGCCACCAGCAGAGTAGAACGTGTTACGCAGTATTTT; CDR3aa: CATSRVERVTQYF
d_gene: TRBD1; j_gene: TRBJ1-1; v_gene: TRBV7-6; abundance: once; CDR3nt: TGTGCCAGCAGCCGGCAGGGGGCGAGCACTGAAGCTTTCTTT; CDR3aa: CASSRQGASTEAFF
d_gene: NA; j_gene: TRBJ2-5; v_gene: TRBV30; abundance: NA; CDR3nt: TGTGCCTGGGGGGGCCTAGAGACCCAGTACTTC; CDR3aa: CAWGGLETQYF